This TCR beta chain was identified in a study of blood T cells in healthy people across ages. Overall study context: Capture by template switching was about one barcoded beta molecule per two T cells.

A J-beta primer mix and a sample-barcoded 5' primer were used in a second PCR of about 7 to 12 cycles. TCRdb re-derived calls from the 5' RACE reads in MiXCR, one entry per CDR3 protein. This sample has about 1.1 million distinct CDR3 sequences, with roughly two fifths found just once. Comment on this clonotype: Its target is unknown.

Findings and caveats of the study: Researchers judged that diversity estimates from one million T cells fell short of true values. Naive T cell percentage showed a strong correlation with the diversity of TCR beta.

Extraction of total RNA produced a minimum of 5 micrograms from each sample. Germline V gene lookup returns CDR1 DFQATT and CDR2 SNEGSKA (reference sequence). CDR3 length equals 14 residues. This chain links TRBV20-1 with TRBJ2-5; unclear D gene. The J call may not be correct, given that the DNA end is closer to TRBJ2-1. Sequencing used blood. The sequence was obtained from a young man in good health. Written as DNA, the CDR3 is TGCAGTGCTAGCCTCCCGGGCAGCCAAGAGACCCAGTTCTTC. Translation: CSASLPGSQETQFF.